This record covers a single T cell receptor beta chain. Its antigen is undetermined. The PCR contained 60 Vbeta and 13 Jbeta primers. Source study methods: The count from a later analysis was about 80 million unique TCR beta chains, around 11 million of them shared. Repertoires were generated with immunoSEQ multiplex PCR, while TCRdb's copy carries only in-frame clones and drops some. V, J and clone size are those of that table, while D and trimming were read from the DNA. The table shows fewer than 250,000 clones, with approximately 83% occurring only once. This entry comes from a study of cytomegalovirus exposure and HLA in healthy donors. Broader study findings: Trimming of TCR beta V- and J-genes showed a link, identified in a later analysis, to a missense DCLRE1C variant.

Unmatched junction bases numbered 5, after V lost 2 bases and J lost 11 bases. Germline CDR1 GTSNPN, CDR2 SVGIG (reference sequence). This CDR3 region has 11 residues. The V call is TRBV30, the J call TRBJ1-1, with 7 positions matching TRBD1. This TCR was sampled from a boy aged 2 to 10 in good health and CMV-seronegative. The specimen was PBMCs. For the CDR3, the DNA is TGTGCCTGGAGTTGGGGGACAGAGGCTTTCTTT. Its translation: CAWSWGTEAFF.